Listed here are 24 T cell receptor beta chains from one sample, sequenced in a study of vaccination and CD4 T cells after COVID-19. The sample's treatment: approximately nine-day PBMC culture with coronavirus spike peptide pools or control peptides (ViraFEST assay). During the years 2011-2018, before the COVID-19 pandemic, the unexposed donor's CD4+ T cells were collected. The study sequenced cultured CD4+ T cell DNA using the Oncomine TCR Beta short-read assay. TCRdb recomputed calls from the PCR reads with MiXCR, one row per CDR3 protein. This table holds thousands of distinct CDR3 sequences, 45% to 65% found once. The antigens for these receptors are not known. The sequenced sample consisted of CD4+ T cells from blood, cultured in vitro. These receptors were obtained from a human donor in good health.

This clonotype turned up a few times. The rearrangement joins TRBV6-1 to TRBJ2-2; D unresolved. V was clipped by 2 bases and J by 3 bases, with 7 bases between them. Germline assignment: CDR1 MNHNS and CDR2 SASEGT. The CDR3 extends over 14 amino acids. The CDR3 coding sequence is TGTGCCAGCAGTGAACGACGGCACACCGGGGAGCTGTTTTTT. The encoded protein is CASSERRHTGELFF.

This clonotype was recorded a few times. The J gene is TRBJ1-3, the V gene TRBV7-8; no clear D gene. The V end was cut by 5 bases, the J end by 4 bases, with 12 bases between. Per the germline V gene, CDR1 is SGHVS and CDR2 is FQNEAQ. The CDR3 contains 14 residues. The CDR3 sequence: CASSPYRLGNTIYF. Here the CDR3 DNA reads TGTGCCAGCAGCCCATACCGCCTCGGAAACACCATATATTTT.

The chain uses TRBV19 and TRBJ2-6; D remains ambiguous. The CDR3 runs to 14 residues. V lost 5 bases, J lost 4 bases, and 9 bases lay in between. CDR1 is LNHDA, CDR2 SQIVND, per germline (reference sequence). The CDR3: CASSPGGGANVLTF. The CDR3 DNA follows: TGTGCCAGTAGTCCGGGCGGCGGGGCCAACGTCCTGACTTTC.

This sequence joins TRBV5-1 and TRBJ2-5; 8 bases fit TRBD2. Germline values: CDR1 SGHRS, CDR2 YFSETQ. V was clipped by 2 bases and J by 2 bases; unmatched bases: 8. The CDR3 runs 16 residues. The CDR3 DNA follows: TGCGCCAGCAGCTTTTTTCAGGGCGGGGGGCAAGAGACCCAGTACTTC. Its protein is CASSFFQGGGQETQYF.

This clonotype was recorded a few times. The chain carries TRBV7-2 and TRBJ1-6; no definite D call. The V end was cut by 2 bases, the J end by 6 bases, with 8 bases between. The CDR3 has 14 residues. Germline CDR1 SGHTA, CDR2 FQGNSA. The CDR3 here is CASSLNSLNSPLHF. CDR3 DNA: TGTGCCAGCAGCTTAAACAGCCTTAATTCACCCCTCCACTTT.

V is TRBV30 and J is TRBJ2-3; TRBD2 agrees at 12 bases. J gave up 3 bases and V 6 bases, and 4 bases lay outside the gene matches. The germline CDR1 and CDR2 sequences are GTSNPN and SVGIG (reference sequence). CDR3 length equals 14 residues. CDR3 loop: CACSTSGRTDTQYF. DNA for the CDR3: TGTGCCTGTTCAACTAGCGGGAGGACAGATACGCAGTATTTT.

The chain has TRBV20-1 and TRBJ2-1; D is possibly TRBD2 (6 bases). In germline, CDR1 is DFQATT, CDR2 SNEGSKA (reference sequence). The CDR3 covers 14 residues. The ends were cut back, 2 bases at V and 0 bases at J, with 8 bases in the middle. In nucleotides, the CDR3 is TGCAGTGCTAGACGGGGGAGCTCCTACAATGAGCAGTTCTTC. It specifies CSARRGSSYNEQFF.

This rearrangement joins TRBV9 to TRBJ2-6; 11 bases agree with TRBD1. The junction had 2 bases not matched to a gene; V was cut back by 4 bases and J by 2 bases. From germline, CDR1 is SGDLS and CDR2 YYNGEE. The CDR3 loop spans 16 amino acids. The CDR3 region is CASSMGQGAGANVLTF. As DNA, the CDR3 is TGTGCCAGCAGCATGGGACAGGGGGCTGGGGCCAACGTCCTGACTTTC.

A few counts support this clonotype. The chain uses TRBV2 and TRBJ1-2; D is ambiguous. CDR1 and CDR2 from the germline V gene are SNHLY and FYNNEI. Deletions cut 9 bases from V and 0 bases from J, with 11 bases between. This CDR3 spans 13 amino acids. CDR3 DNA sequence: TGTGCCAGTAGGGTGAGCCCTAACTATGGCTACACCTTC. Translation: CASRVSPNYGYTF.

This clonotype was seen only a few times. The chain combines TRBV6-4 with TRBJ1-5; 10 nucleotides agree with TRBD1. The CDR3 runs to 13 residues. Germline CDR1 reads MRHNA; CDR2 reads SNTAGT. The V segment lost 5 bases and the J segment 7 bases; nucleotides outside the gene matches: 2. CDR3 amino acids: CASSRTGGQPQHF. CDR3 nucleotide sequence: TGTGCCAGCAGTAGGACAGGGGGGCAGCCCCAGCATTTT.

The rearrangement joins TRBV21-1 to TRBJ2-3; TRBD1 is the table's D call, not checked against the DNA. TRBV21-1 constitutes a pseudogene. The CDR3 has 15 amino acids. CDR3 bases: TGTGCCAGCAGCTTGGACAGGCTAAGCACAGATACGCAGTATTTT. Translated, it gives CASSLDRLSTDTQYF.

The chain combines TRBV7-9 with TRBJ1-3; D call uncertain. Germline lookup yields CDR1 SEHNR and CDR2 FQNEAQ (reference sequence). This CDR3 has 14 residues. V dropped 3 bases and J dropped 5 bases, with 11 bases sitting between them. This chain's CDR3 is CASSFTDNRNTIYF. CDR3 nucleotide sequence: TGTGCCAGCAGCTTCACAGATAATCGAAACACCATATATTTT.

The chain uses TRBV19 and TRBJ1-1; possibly TRBD1 for D (5 bases). From germline, CDR1 is LNHDA and CDR2 SQIVND (reference sequence). Trimming left V 1 base short and J 0 bases short, with 12 bases between. The CDR3 totals 16 residues. In DNA form, the CDR3 reads TGTGCCAGTAGTATAGTCCCGGGGGGGATGAACACTGAAGCTTTCTTT. It encodes CASSIVPGGMNTEAFF.

The chain links TRBV19 to TRBJ2-1, with D possibly being TRBD1 (5 bases). This CDR3 contains 17 residues. Trimming took 5 bases from V and 2 from J, leaving 19 bases between them. Germline CDR1 reads LNHDA; CDR2 reads SQIVND (reference sequence). Here the CDR3 DNA reads TGTGCCAGTAGTGTATCAGGGCTACAGAACCCCTACAATGAGCAGTTCTTC. It yields the protein CASSVSGLQNPYNEQFF.

This clonotype was observed a handful of times. V is TRBV24-1 and J is TRBJ1-3, with 10 nucleotides matching TRBD1. The CDR3 spans 17 residues. Germline trimming cut 3 bases from V and 3 bases from J; bases unmatched to any gene: 7. Germline V lookup: CDR1 KGHDR, CDR2 SFDVKD. CDR3 nucleotides: TGTGCCACCAGTGATCGTAACCGGGACAGGGGTGGAAACACCATATATTTT. Protein: CATSDRNRDRGGNTIYF.

The rearrangement uses TRBV20-1 and TRBJ2-5; D unclear. Germline CDR1 and CDR2: DFQATT and SNEGSKA (reference sequence). Trimming stripped 1 base from V and 5 bases from J, with 17 bases between. The CDR3 covers 15 residues. The CDR3 DNA is TGCAGTGCTAGAGGGAAACCCTCGAGATCGGAGACCCAGTACTTC. Translation: CSARGKPSRSETQYF.

This clonotype was counted a few times. V is TRBV27 and J is TRBJ1-6; no clear D. Trimming pared 8 bases from V and 5 bases from J, leaving 13 bases between. The CDR3 loop spans 14 amino acids. CDR1 MNHEY and CDR2 SMNVEV come from the germline V gene (reference sequence). The DNA of the CDR3 is TGTGCCAGCCTAGGCGCGGCAGATAATTCACCCCTCCACTTT. This sequence encodes CASLGAADNSPLHF.

This clonotype is a singleton in its sample. V usage is TRBV11-2 and J usage is TRBJ1-6; weak D call: TRBD1 (5 bases). The CDR3 contains 15 residues. V gave up 5 bases and J gave up 7 bases, with 15 bases separating them. Germline CDR1 reads SGHAT; CDR2 reads FQNNGV. CDR3 region: CASSKQATQNSPLHF. The CDR3 bases are TGTGCCAGCAGCAAACAGGCAACCCAAAATTCACCCCTCCACTTT.

The chain uses TRBV7-8 and TRBJ1-6; 7 bases are a match to TRBD1. This CDR3 is built from 14 residues. After removal of 5 bases from V and 7 bases from J, the junction contained 5 bases not matched to a gene. Germline assignment: CDR1 SGHVS and CDR2 FQNEAQ. CDR3 amino acids: CASSLQGGNSPLHF. The CDR3 bases are TGTGCCAGCAGCCTCCAGGGGGGCAATTCACCCCTCCACTTT.

This clonotype has only one observation. It is likely a read error, because the conserved phenylalanine at the end of the CDR3 is missing. The CDR3 is CASSYSPGPQPQHS. The CDR3, as DNA: TGTGCCAGCAGTTACTCGCCGGGGCCTCAGCCCCAGCATTCT. The V call is TRBV6-5, the J call TRBJ1-5, with a weak D call TRBD1 (5 bases). The CDR3 totals 14 residues. In germline, CDR1 is MNHEY, CDR2 SVGAGI. V lost 0 bases, J lost 6 bases, and 9 bases lay in between.

The V gene is TRBV29-1, the J gene TRBJ1-2; D remains unclear. The CDR3 is 14 residues long. Trimming stripped 5 bases from V and 0 bases from J, with 13 bases between. CDR1 and CDR2 (germline): SQVTM, ANQGSEA. This chain's CDR3 is CSVLDQTANYGYTF. CDR3 bases: TGCAGCGTTCTAGACCAGACGGCTAACTATGGCTACACCTTC.

The chain recombines TRBV19 with TRBJ1-6; TRBD1 might be the D (6 bases). The CDR3 runs to 14 residues. V lost 6 bases, J lost 9 bases, and 15 bases lay in between. Germline V CDR1 and CDR2: LNHDA, SQIVND (reference sequence). CDR3 residues: CASSSQTGFSPLHF. The CDR3 DNA is TGTGCCAGTAGCTCCCAGACAGGATTTTCACCCCTCCACTTT.

The rearrangement joins TRBV7-6 to TRBJ2-1; 13 bases align to TRBD2. V was pared by 4 bases and J by 4 bases, with 10 bases of the junction left unmatched. The V gene's germline CDR1 is SGHVS and CDR2 FNYEAQ. CDR3 length: 18 residues. The CDR3 DNA sequence: TGTGCCAGCAGCTCCCCCCGGACTAGCGGGGGAGTTTACAATGAGCAGTTCTTC. Translated: CASSSPRTSGGVYNEQFF.

J is TRBJ2-3 and V is TRBV2; D is ambiguous. Trimming pared 6 bases from V and 0 bases from J, leaving 4 bases between. CDR3 length equals 12 residues. From germline, CDR1 is SNHLY and CDR2 FYNNEI. The chain's CDR3 is CASRLSTDTQYF. The CDR3, as DNA: TGTGCCAGCAGGCTCAGCACAGATACGCAGTATTTT.